Listed below are T cell receptor beta chains from one sample, sequenced in a study of T-cell memory formation after mild COVID-19. From the 5' RACE reads, TCRdb called clonotypes with MiXCR, one entry per CDR3 protein. Of about 430,000 distinct CDR3 sequences listed, around 17% are singletons. The sample was PBMCs or a T cell subset sorted from them (not recorded which). The receptors were gathered from a man younger than 35 who had mild COVID-19 (a few samples of this study predate the infection). Cell type and time point are not known. Each CDR3 is given with its conserved first and last residue. D genes are given only for firm matches. The size entry is marked missing in some rows and otherwise reads once, few, many or a size class.

CDR3nt: TGTGCCAGCAGTCGAGGGATCTCGGGAGGGCAAGAGACCCAGTACTTC
CDR3aa: CASSRGISGGQETQYF
d_gene: TRBD2
abundance: .
v_gene: TRBV6-5
j_gene: TRBJ2-5

CDR3nt: TGTGCCATCGGCCCTCGCGGGGTGACAGATACGCAGTATTTT
CDR3aa: CAIGPRGVTDTQYF
d_gene: .
abundance: few
v_gene: TRBV10-3
j_gene: TRBJ2-3

CDR3nt: TGCGCCAGCAGCTTGGTAGCAGTGAACTCCTACGAGCAGTACTTC
CDR3aa: CASSLVAVNSYEQYF
d_gene: .
abundance: few
v_gene: TRBV5-1
j_gene: TRBJ2-7

CDR3nt: TGTGCCAGCAGCTTTGAACCGCGCTCCTACGAGCAGTACTTC
CDR3aa: CASSFEPRSYEQYF
d_gene: .
abundance: few
v_gene: TRBV7-8
j_gene: TRBJ2-7

CDR3nt: TGCGCCAGCAGCCCCCCGGGGGGGCCGAATTCTTTCACCTTC
CDR3aa: CASSPPGGPNSFTF
d_gene: .
abundance: many
v_gene: TRBV4-3
j_gene: TRBJ1-2

CDR3nt: TGTGCCAGCAGCAACAGACTAGAGACCCAGTACTTC
CDR3aa: CASSNRLETQYF
d_gene: .
abundance: many
v_gene: TRBV7-2
j_gene: TRBJ2-5

CDR3nt: TGTGCCAGCAGCTTTACTAGTGTGGAGACCCAGTACTTC
CDR3aa: CASSFTSVETQYF
d_gene: .
abundance: few
v_gene: TRBV7-2
j_gene: TRBJ2-5

CDR3nt: TGCAGCGCCGCTGGGCTAGCGGTCACCGACCTCACAGATACGCAGTATTTT
CDR3aa: CSAAGLAVTDLTDTQYF
d_gene: TRBD2
abundance: few
v_gene: TRBV29-1
j_gene: TRBJ2-3

CDR3nt: TGTGCCATCACCGGACTAGCGGGGGGAACACCTAACACAGATACGCAGTATTTT
CDR3aa: CAITGLAGGTPNTDTQYF
d_gene: TRBD2
abundance: few
v_gene: TRBV10-3
j_gene: TRBJ2-3

CDR3nt: TGTGCCAGCAGCCCTGCCGGGACAGGGAGCAACTATGGCTACACCTTC
CDR3aa: CASSPAGTGSNYGYTF
d_gene: TRBD1
abundance: .
v_gene: TRBV5-4
j_gene: TRBJ1-2

CDR3nt: TGCAGTGCTAAGGGTAGGGGAGAGACCCAGTACTTC
CDR3aa: CSAKGRGETQYF
d_gene: .
abundance: few
v_gene: TRBV20-1
j_gene: TRBJ2-5

CDR3nt: TGTGCCAGCGGTTACAGGCGTCCCTCGGCCAACGTCCTGACTTTC
CDR3aa: CASGYRRPSANVLTF
d_gene: .
abundance: few
v_gene: TRBV6-5
j_gene: TRBJ2-6

CDR3nt: TGTGCCAGCAGCTTGGGCGGCCCCCCCACAGATACGCAGTATTTT
CDR3aa: CASSLGGPPTDTQYF
d_gene: .
abundance: few
v_gene: TRBV5-6
j_gene: TRBJ2-3

CDR3nt: TGTGCCACCAGGGAGAACACTGAAGCTTTCTTT
CDR3aa: CATRENTEAFF
d_gene: .
abundance: .
v_gene: TRBV6-2/TRBV6-3
j_gene: TRBJ1-1

CDR3nt: TGTGCCAGCAGCGACGGCCAGGGCTATGGCTACACCTTC
CDR3aa: CASSDGQGYGYTF
d_gene: .
abundance: few
v_gene: TRBV7-2
j_gene: TRBJ1-2

CDR3nt: TGTGCCAGCAGCTTAGATGCAGGGGCAAATGAGCAGTTCTTC
CDR3aa: CASSLDAGANEQFF
d_gene: .
abundance: .
v_gene: TRBV7-2
j_gene: TRBJ2-1

CDR3nt: TGTGCCAGCAGCTTAGGACGAGGGGAAGCGACTAGCACAGATACGCAGTATTTT
CDR3aa: CASSLGRGEATSTDTQYF
d_gene: .
abundance: .
v_gene: TRBV7-9
j_gene: TRBJ2-3

CDR3nt: TGTGCCAGCAGCGTCACTTCAGACATGCGCTATGGCTACACCTTC
CDR3aa: CASSVTSDMRYGYTF
d_gene: .
abundance: .
v_gene: TRBV9
j_gene: TRBJ1-2

CDR3nt: TGCAGTGCTCGGGCCGCCATGATGAACACTGAAGCTTTCTTT
CDR3aa: CSARAAMMNTEAFF
d_gene: .
abundance: few
v_gene: TRBV20-1
j_gene: TRBJ1-1

CDR3nt: TGTGCCAGCAGTCCGGGACTAGCGGGGTCGAAGGAGCAGTACTTC
CDR3aa: CASSPGLAGSKEQYF
d_gene: TRBD2
abundance: .
v_gene: TRBV12-3/TRBV12-4
j_gene: TRBJ2-7

CDR3nt: TGTGCCAGCAGCCCCTTGGCAGGGCTCGTACACACTGAAGCTTTCTTT
CDR3aa: CASSPLAGLVHTEAFF
d_gene: .
abundance: few
v_gene: TRBV3-1
j_gene: TRBJ1-1

CDR3nt: TGTGCCAGCAGAGCAGGCCTCTATGGCTACACCTTC
CDR3aa: CASRAGLYGYTF
d_gene: .
abundance: .
v_gene: TRBV27
j_gene: TRBJ1-2

CDR3nt: TGTGCCAGCAGCGGGAAGACCTTAACCTACACCTTC
CDR3aa: CASSGKTLTYTF
d_gene: .
abundance: few
v_gene: TRBV6-2/TRBV6-3
j_gene: TRBJ1-2

CDR3nt: TGTGCCAGCAGTAACCGGGACAGCCCCTACGAGCAGTACTTC
CDR3aa: CASSNRDSPYEQYF
d_gene: TRBD1
abundance: few
v_gene: TRBV6-6
j_gene: TRBJ2-7

CDR3nt: TGTGCCAGCAGCCCAGGGACAGGGGCGGGTAGGGAGCAGTTCTTC
CDR3aa: CASSPGTGAGREQFF
d_gene: TRBD1
abundance: .
v_gene: TRBV9
j_gene: TRBJ2-1

CDR3nt: TGTGCCAGTCTAGCGGGGGTCACAGATACGCAGTATTTT
CDR3aa: CASLAGVTDTQYF
d_gene: TRBD2
abundance: few
v_gene: TRBV12-3/TRBV12-4
j_gene: TRBJ2-3

CDR3nt: TGTGCCAGCAGCCAAGGTCAGGGTCCGGAAGGCTACACCTTC
CDR3aa: CASSQGQGPEGYTF
d_gene: .
abundance: .
v_gene: TRBV3-1
j_gene: TRBJ1-2

CDR3nt: TGTGCCATCAGTGACCCGACGAAAACTAATGAAAAACTGTTTTTT
CDR3aa: CAISDPTKTNEKLFF
d_gene: .
abundance: few
v_gene: TRBV10-3
j_gene: TRBJ1-4

CDR3nt: TGTGCCAGCGGCACCGGGACAGGGACCCACACTGAAGCTTTCTTT
CDR3aa: CASGTGTGTHTEAFF
d_gene: TRBD1
abundance: .
v_gene: TRBV7-9
j_gene: TRBJ1-1

CDR3nt: TGTGCCAGCAGTCCCACAGGGCCTCGTCAGCCCCAGCATTTT
CDR3aa: CASSPTGPRQPQHF
d_gene: .
abundance: .
v_gene: TRBV28
j_gene: TRBJ1-5

CDR3nt: TGCGCCAGCAGCGAGGGACAGGACTATGGCTGCACCTTC
CDR3aa: CASSEGQDYGCTF
d_gene: TRBD1
abundance: .
v_gene: TRBV5-1
j_gene: TRBJ1-2

CDR3nt: TGCGCCAGCAGCCAAGGCCACCGGGGACAGAACCGTGAGCAGTTCTTC
CDR3aa: CASSQGHRGQNREQFF
d_gene: TRBD1
abundance: .
v_gene: TRBV4-3
j_gene: TRBJ2-1

CDR3nt: TGTGCCAGCAGTTGGAGCGTTCGGGAGATCCAGTACTTC
CDR3aa: CASSWSVREIQYF
d_gene: .
abundance: .
v_gene: TRBV12-3/TRBV12-4
j_gene: TRBJ2-5

CDR3nt: TGCGCCAGCAGCCAATTACAGAACACTGAAGCTTTCTTT
CDR3aa: CASSQLQNTEAFF
d_gene: .
abundance: .
v_gene: TRBV4-3
j_gene: TRBJ1-1

CDR3nt: TGTGCCAGCAGCTCGGTCGGGATGGGGAACACTGAAGCTTTCTTT
CDR3aa: CASSSVGMGNTEAFF
d_gene: .
abundance: .
v_gene: TRBV7-3
j_gene: TRBJ1-1

CDR3nt: TGTGCCAGCAGTACGGGGGGGGTAGATACGCAGTATTTT
CDR3aa: CASSTGGVDTQYF
d_gene: TRBD2
abundance: .
v_gene: TRBV12-3/TRBV12-4
j_gene: TRBJ2-3

CDR3nt: TGTGCCAGCAGTGAAGAGGACAATGAGCAGTTCTTC
CDR3aa: CASSEEDNEQFF
d_gene: .
abundance: few
v_gene: TRBV2
j_gene: TRBJ2-1

CDR3nt: TGTGCCTGGAGAGGGCACCTAGGCTACACCTTC
CDR3aa: CAWRGHLGYTF
d_gene: .
abundance: once
v_gene: TRBV30
j_gene: TRBJ1-2

CDR3nt: TGTGCCAGCAGCTTGGGGACAGGGGGCGGAGGCGGCTACACCTTC
CDR3aa: CASSLGTGGGGGYTF
d_gene: TRBD1
abundance: .
v_gene: TRBV5-4
j_gene: TRBJ1-2

CDR3nt: TGTGCCAGCAGCCGAGCAGGGCCCTTGGAGACCCAGTACTTC
CDR3aa: CASSRAGPLETQYF
d_gene: .
abundance: .
v_gene: TRBV5-6
j_gene: TRBJ2-5

CDR3nt: TGCAGTGCCTCAACTGGAACTTTCTACGAGCAGTACTTC
CDR3aa: CSASTGTFYEQYF
d_gene: .
abundance: .
v_gene: TRBV20-1
j_gene: TRBJ2-7

CDR3nt: TGTGCCAGCAGCCAACCCGGGGTCGACTTGGGGGAGCTGTTTTTT
CDR3aa: CASSQPGVDLGELFF
d_gene: .
abundance: .
v_gene: TRBV3-1
j_gene: TRBJ2-2

CDR3nt: TGTGCCAGCAGTTACCTACCGGGACAGGGAGAAGAGACCCAGTACTTC
CDR3aa: CASSYLPGQGEETQYF
d_gene: TRBD1
abundance: .
v_gene: TRBV7-2
j_gene: TRBJ2-5

CDR3nt: TGCGCCAGCAGCCAAGATATGGGGAACACTGAAGCTTTCTTT
CDR3aa: CASSQDMGNTEAFF
d_gene: .
abundance: many
v_gene: TRBV4-3
j_gene: TRBJ1-1

CDR3nt: TGTGCCAGCTCAAAGGGCAGAAATGAAAAACTGTTTTTT
CDR3aa: CASSKGRNEKLFF
d_gene: .
abundance: few
v_gene: TRBV18
j_gene: TRBJ1-4

CDR3nt: TGCGCCAGCAGCCAAGTAGGTGCAGGCGGAATAGATACGCAGTATTTT
CDR3aa: CASSQVGAGGIDTQYF
d_gene: .
abundance: .
v_gene: TRBV4-3
j_gene: TRBJ2-3

CDR3nt: TGTGCCAGCAGTGACAGGATTAACACCGGGGAGCTGTTTTTT
CDR3aa: CASSDRINTGELFF
d_gene: .
abundance: .
v_gene: TRBV6-5
j_gene: TRBJ2-2

CDR3nt: TGTGCCAATACGAGGCCGTCGAGCACTGAAGCTTTCTTT
CDR3aa: CANTRPSSTEAFF
d_gene: .
abundance: few
v_gene: TRBV7-9
j_gene: TRBJ1-1

CDR3nt: TGTGCCAGCTCCCTGGGAGGGACCCTCACAGATACGCAGTATTTT
CDR3aa: CASSLGGTLTDTQYF
d_gene: TRBD2
abundance: many
v_gene: TRBV12-3/TRBV12-4
j_gene: TRBJ2-3

CDR3nt: TGTGCCAGCAGTTTCTACGGGGTCACAGATACGCAGTATTTT
CDR3aa: CASSFYGVTDTQYF
d_gene: .
abundance: .
v_gene: TRBV13
j_gene: TRBJ2-3